The entry that follows covers one TCR beta chain sequence. Its specificity is unknown. TCRB transcripts that were expressed got sequenced, as all of the isolated RNA had been reverse transcribed. Sequenced by immunoSEQ multiplex PCR; TCRdb stores in-frame clones only, minus some. The repertoire holds fewer than 70,000 clones, with 55% to 80% as singletons. This record belongs to a study of beta chain features in type 1 diabetes. Overall study results and limits: TCRB CDR3s were moderately but significantly shorter in Type 1 diabetes patients in all four CD4+ subsets. Comparison showed that naive, central memory and Treg TCRB repertoires appeared more similar among patients than among healthy donors.

Unmatched junction bases numbered 10, after V lost 2 bases and J lost 2 bases. This CDR3 is built from 19 residues. Germline lookup yields CDR1 MRHNA and CDR2 SNTAGT. Sequencing was carried out using stem cell memory CD4+ T cells from blood. The V call is TRBV6-4, the J call TRBJ2-5; TRBD2 matches at 14 bases. The source of this sequence is a woman in her thirties with type 1 diabetes. The DNA of the CDR3 is TGTGCCAGCAGTGACGGGACTAGCGGGAGCCCCCGTAAACAAGAGACCCAGTACTTC. It encodes CASSDGTSGSPRKQETQYF.